This T cell receptor (beta chain) was identified during a study of CD8+CD57+ T cells in acquired aplastic anemia. As for the study in general: Sorted CD4+ and CD8+ cells yielded DNA averaging around 3.2 ug.

The TCR beta profiling, which covered VDJ combination and CDR3 sequence, was carried out using genomic DNA as the template. TCRdb reprocessed the reads with MiXCR, giving one entry per CDR3 protein. The table shows 200,000 or so distinct CDR3 sequences, with under 70% occurring only once. CDR3 size: 15 residues. Germline V gene sequence: CDR1 MGHDK, CDR2 SYGVNS. V gave up 1 base and J gave up 3 bases, with 12 bases separating them. Whole-study findings and limits: The study identified roughly 29 CD8+ CDR3 sequences shared by patients and controls. Patients and controls had CD8+ Simpson's diversity values that were not significantly distinct.

The count of this clonotype is one. The antigen is undetermined. This chain joins TRBV25-1 and TRBJ2-5; perhaps TRBD2 as D (5 bases). The receptor was derived from a human donor with severe aplastic anemia or a healthy control (not recorded which). Sequenced sample: sorted CD4+, CD8+, or CD8+CD57+ T cells (not recorded which) from PBMCs. In DNA form, the CDR3 reads TGTGCCAGCAGTGAATTTAGGGCTAGCAAAGAGACCCAGTACTTC. Translating it yields CASSEFRASKETQYF.